Here is one TCR beta chain with its context. Its specificity is unknown. CDR1 and CDR2 from the germline V gene are SGDLS and YYNGEE. This CDR3 spans 15 amino acids. This sample was included in a study of T cells expressing NK-cell markers. Study background: Source material for TCR beta repertoires consisted of sorted CD3+CD56+NKG2C+, CD3+CD56+NKG2C- and CD3+CD56-NKG2C+ T cells. Among the eight sequenced donors, seven tested HCMV-seropositive and one tested seronegative. Findings of the study overall: The study did not resolve the HCMV specificity of expanded NKG2C+ T cell clones.

Generation of TCR beta cDNA was performed by 5'RACE template switching incorporating UMIs. For each CDR3 protein, TCRdb gives one entry from its re-call of the 5' RACE reads, without DNA. The repertoire shows fewer than 25,000 distinct CDR3 sequences; the top ten hold around 60%. The chain carries TRBV9 and TRBJ1-5. This TCR came from a man aged 18 to 69 in good health. Sequencing used blood T cells: a sorted CD56 or NKG2C T cell subset, CD4+ or CD8+ T cells, or bulk PBMC T cells (not recorded which). The CDR3 loop reads CASSGGFHSNQPQHF.